This is a list of T cell receptor beta chains from one sample in a study of cytomegalovirus exposure and HLA in healthy donors. TCRdb keeps only in-frame clones here, not all; method: immunoSEQ multiplex PCR. The repertoire holds around 200,000 clones, with about 80% as singletons. The sequencing input was PBMCs. These receptors all stem from a boy younger than 18 in good health and CMV-seronegative. CDR3s include the opening cysteine and the closing phenylalanine or tryptophan. A D gene is named only where the DNA matches it firmly. Size values are once, few and many counts, or a class for expanded clones, and some rows have none.

cdr3_length | j_call | clone_size | d_call | v_call | cdr3_aa | cdr3_nt
16 | TRBJ2-2 | once | TRBD2 | TRBV7-6 | CASSSFSGINTGELFF | TGTGCCAGCAGCTCTTTTAGCGGGATCAACACCGGGGAGCTGTTTTTT
18 | TRBJ2-3 | few | TRBD2 | TRBV7-6 | CASRSGLAGVMRADTQYF | TGTGCCAGCCGTTCGGGACTAGCGGGAGTTATGCGGGCAGATACGCAGTATTTT
15 | TRBJ2-1 | NA | NA | TRBV7-2 | CASSFLGGPYNEQFF | TGTGCCAGCAGCTTCTTAGGGGGACCCTACAATGAGCAGTTCTTC
15 | TRBJ2-3 | NA | NA | TRBV14 | CASSPREIYTDTQYF | TGTGCCAGCAGCCCCCGGGAGATTTACACAGATACGCAGTATTTT
16 | TRBJ2-7 | NA | NA | TRBV5-1 | CASSLEWGTNSYEQYF | TGCGCCAGCAGCTTGGAATGGGGGACAAACTCCTACGAGCAGTACTTC
16 | TRBJ2-6 | NA | NA | TRBV6-4 | CASSDRGLSGANVLTF | TGTGCCAGCAGTGACAGGGGTTTATCTGGGGCCAACGTCCTGACTTTC
15 | TRBJ2-1 | NA | NA | TRBV11-3 | CASSPLSVSYNEQFF | TGTGCCAGCAGCCCCCTTAGCGTCTCCTACAATGAGCAGTTCTTC
14 | TRBJ2-3 | NA | NA | TRBV18 | CASSGGRSTDTQYF | TGTGCCAGCTCGGGGGGGCGTAGCACAGATACGCAGTATTTT
12 | TRBJ1-1 | once | NA | TRBV9 | CASSGTRAEAFF | TGTGCCAGCAGCGGGACTCGGGCTGAAGCTTTCTTT
13 | TRBJ2-1 | NA | TRBD1 | TRBV19 | CASSIDRDNEQFF | TGTGCCAGTAGCATCGACAGGGACAATGAGCAGTTCTTC
17 | TRBJ1-5 | NA | NA | TRBV30 | CAWRGAFSDSTRSPPHF | TGTGCCTGGAGAGGGGCCTTTTCGGACAGCACCCGATCGCCTCCGCATTTT
18 | TRBJ1-5 | NA | TRBD1 | TRBV12-5 | CASGLVQAGQGSNQPQHF | TGTGCTAGTGGTTTGGTACAAGCAGGACAGGGTAGCAATCAGCCCCAGCATTTT
13 | TRBJ2-7 | NA | NA | TRBV7-9 | CASRDGNSYEQYF | TGTGCCAGCAGGGACGGGAACTCCTACGAGCAGTACTTC
15 | TRBJ1-3 | NA | NA | TRBV7-2 | CASSLVSFSGNTIYF | TGTGCCAGCAGCTTAGTTTCCTTCTCTGGAAACACCATATATTTT
16 | TRBJ1-1 | NA | TRBD1 | TRBV18 | CAGSPGQGGIPTEAFF | TGTGCCGGCTCGCCTGGACAGGGAGGGATCCCCACTGAAGCTTTCTTT
12 | TRBJ1-2 | NA | NA | TRBV6-1 | CASSVRDYGYTF | TGTGCCAGCAGTGTCAGGGACTATGGCTACACCTTC
14 | TRBJ2-5 | NA | TRBD1 | TRBV5-1 | CASSKGQGRETQYF | TGCGCCAGCAGCAAAGGACAGGGGAGGGAGACCCAGTACTTC
18 | TRBJ2-5 | once | TRBD2 | TRBV7-9 | CASSMPGTSGIPRETQYF | TGTGCCAGCAGCATGCCCGGGACTAGCGGGATCCCTAGAGAGACCCAGTACTTC
18 | TRBJ1-5 | NA | TRBD1 | TRBV6-1 | CASSGSMLQGASNQPQHF | TGTGCCAGCAGTGGCTCGATGTTACAGGGGGCTAGCAATCAGCCCCAGCATTTT
15 | TRBJ2-3 | NA | TRBD1 | TRBV5-6 | CASSFRGPITDTQYF | TGTGCCAGCAGCTTCAGGGGGCCTATCACAGATACGCAGTATTTT
13 | TRBJ1-1 | NA | NA | TRBV10-3 | CAINDQRRTEAFF | TGTGCCATCAATGATCAGAGGAGGACTGAAGCTTTCTTT
15 | TRBJ1-1 | NA | TRBD1 | TRBV6-5 | CASSYLGTGMTEAFF | TGTGCCAGCAGTTACTTAGGGACAGGGATGACTGAAGCTTTCTTT
15 | TRBJ1-6 | NA | NA | TRBV11-2 | CASSRPGRYNSPLHF | TGTGCCAGCAGCAGGCCAGGGAGGTATAATTCACCCCTCCACTTT
13 | TRBJ1-2 | NA | NA | TRBV7-9 | CASSPLGGYGYTF | TGTGCCAGCAGCCCTTTGGGGGGCTATGGCTACACCTTC
15 | TRBJ2-7 | NA | NA | TRBV9 | CASSPNPSGSNEQYF | TGTGCCAGCAGCCCCAACCCCAGCGGGTCCAACGAGCAGTACTTC
12 | TRBJ2-3 | NA | NA | TRBV4-3 | CASSLEGDTQYF | TGCGCCAGCAGCCTCGAGGGAGATACGCAGTATTTT
16 | TRBJ2-7 | NA | TRBD1 | TRBV19 | CASSPVRTGSGPGQYF | TGTGCCAGTAGTCCAGTCCGGACAGGATCAGGGCCCGGGCAGTACTTC
18 | TRBJ2-6 | NA | NA | TRBV5-6 | CASTSVRGQNSGANVLTF | TGTGCCAGCACCTCCGTGCGGGGACAGAACTCTGGGGCCAACGTCCTGACTTTC
12 | TRBJ2-1 | NA | NA | TRBV6-1 | CASNRGGNEQFF | TGTGCCAGCAATAGGGGGGGCAATGAGCAGTTCTTC
17 | TRBJ2-7 | few | TRBD1 | TRBV7-2 | CASSLAAGTGASYEQYF | TGTGCCAGCAGCTTAGCGGCAGGGACAGGGGCTTCCTACGAGCAGTACTTC
15 | TRBJ1-6 | NA | TRBD1 | TRBV2 | CASSERDRFLSPLHF | TGTGCCAGCAGTGAACGGGACAGATTTCTTTCACCCCTCCACTTT
14 | TRBJ2-2 | few | NA | TRBV6-6 | CAVVGGARTGELFF | TGTGCAGTGGTGGGGGGGGCGAGGACCGGGGAGCTGTTTTTT
15 | TRBJ1-1 | NA | NA | TRBV5-1 | CASSRAGIGDTEAFF | TGCGCCAGCAGCCGGGCCGGGATAGGAGACACTGAAGCTTTCTTT
15 | TRBJ2-5 | NA | NA | TRBV30 | CAWTISAGTQETQYF | TGTGCCTGGACAATCTCTGCGGGCACCCAAGAGACCCAGTACTTC
13 | TRBJ1-5 | NA | NA | TRBV19 | CASSRVSNQPQHF | TGTGCCAGTTCTCGGGTTAGCAATCAGCCCCAGCATTTT
16 | TRBJ2-7 | NA | TRBD2 | TRBV29-1 | CSVPGTSEKRGYEQYF | TGCAGCGTCCCCGGGACTAGCGAAAAACGAGGGTACGAGCAGTACTTC
14 | TRBJ2-1 | NA | NA | TRBV5-1 | CASSLVGSYNEQFF | TGCGCCAGCAGCTTAGTCGGCTCCTACAATGAGCAGTTCTTC
15 | TRBJ1-1 | NA | NA | TRBV5-1 | CASSFGLGGNTEAFF | TGCGCCAGCAGCTTTGGGTTAGGGGGGAACACTGAAGCTTTCTTT
16 | TRBJ2-1 | NA | TRBD2 | TRBV30 | CAWTPGWAGEDNEQFF | TGTGCCTGGACCCCGGGATGGGCGGGAGAAGACAATGAGCAGTTCTTC
11 | TRBJ2-3 | NA | NA | TRBV6-1 | CASSKPDTQYF | TGTGCCAGCAGTAAGCCAGATACGCAGTATTTT
14 | TRBJ2-7 | NA | TRBD1 | TRBV27 | CASSYRGRGDEQYF | TGTGCCAGCAGTTACAGGGGTCGGGGCGACGAGCAGTACTTC
17 | TRBJ2-6 | once | TRBD1 | TRBV5-5 | CASSSGTGTSGANVLTF | TGTGCCAGCAGCTCAGGGACAGGGACCTCTGGGGCCAACGTCCTGACTTTC
13 | TRBJ1-6 | NA | NA | TRBV30 | CAWVTGLNSPLHF | TGTGCCTGGGTTACTGGGCTAAATTCACCCCTCCACTTT